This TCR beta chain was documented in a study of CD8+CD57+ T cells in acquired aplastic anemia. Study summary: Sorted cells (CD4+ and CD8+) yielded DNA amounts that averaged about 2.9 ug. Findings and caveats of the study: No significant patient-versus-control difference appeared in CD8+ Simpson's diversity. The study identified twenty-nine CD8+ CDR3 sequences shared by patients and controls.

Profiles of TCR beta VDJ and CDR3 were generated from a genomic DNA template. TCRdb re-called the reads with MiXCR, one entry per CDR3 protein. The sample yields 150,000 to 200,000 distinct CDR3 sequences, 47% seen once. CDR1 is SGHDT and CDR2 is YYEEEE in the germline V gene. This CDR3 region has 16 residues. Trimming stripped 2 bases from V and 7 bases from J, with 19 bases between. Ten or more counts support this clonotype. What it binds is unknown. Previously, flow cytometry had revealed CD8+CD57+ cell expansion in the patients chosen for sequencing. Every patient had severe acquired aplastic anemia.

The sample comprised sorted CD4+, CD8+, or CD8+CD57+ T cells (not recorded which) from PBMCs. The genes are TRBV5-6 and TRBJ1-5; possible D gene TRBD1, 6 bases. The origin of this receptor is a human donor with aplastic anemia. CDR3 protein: CASSFRVGQGKQPQHF. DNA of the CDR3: TGTGCCAGCAGCTTCCGAGTTGGGCAGGGGAAACAGCCCCAGCATTTT.